This is a list of T cell receptor beta chains from one sample in a study of stem cell transplantation in POMP-related autoinflammatory disease. Sequencing was performed with immunoSEQ multiplex PCR; in TCRdb, only in-frame clones are kept and a portion is missing. Among some 68,000 clones, under 95% were seen once, and the ten largest hold around 0.72%. Specimen: CD4+ T cells from PBMCs, collected after stem cell transplantation. These receptors were collected from a human patient with POMP-related autoinflammation and immune dysregulation (PRAID). These T cells may partly come from the graft donor. CDR3s include the opening cysteine and the closing phenylalanine or tryptophan. D genes are given only for firm matches. Clone size is not always given. Where it is, it says once, few, many or a class for expanded clones.

J | V | size | D | CDR3 | DNA
TRBJ1-4 | TRBV7-9 | NA | NA | CASSLGQGDEKLFF | TGTGCCAGCAGCTTAGGTCAGGGAGACGAAAAACTGTTTTTT
TRBJ2-5 | TRBV18 | NA | NA | CASSPLRGAETQYF | TGTGCCAGCTCACCTCTGAGGGGAGCAGAGACCCAGTACTTC
TRBJ1-5 | TRBV4-1 | NA | NA | CASSHGGMGLPQHF | TGCGCCAGCAGCCATGGCGGGATGGGCCTCCCCCAGCATTTT
TRBJ2-2 | TRBV19 | NA | TRBD1 | CASSKRDRGTGELFF | TGTGCCAGTAGTAAAAGGGACAGGGGTACCGGGGAGCTGTTTTTT
TRBJ2-3 | TRBV3-1/TRBV3-2 | NA | NA | CASRDSGAGLSTDTQYF | TGTGCCAGCAGGGATAGCGGAGCCGGCCTTAGCACAGATACGCAGTATTTT
TRBJ2-1 | TRBV2 | NA | NA | CASKERYNEQFF | TGTGCCAGCAAGGAGCGATACAATGAGCAGTTCTTC
TRBJ2-2 | TRBV2 | NA | NA | CASSKGWGSFTGELFF | TGTGCCAGCAGTAAGGGGTGGGGGTCTTTTACCGGGGAGCTGTTTTTT
TRBJ1-2 | TRBV7-9 | NA | TRBD1 | CASSLKGTGYGYTF | TGTGCCAGCAGCTTAAAGGGGACAGGCTATGGCTACACCTTC
TRBJ1-2 | TRBV6-5 | NA | NA | CASGDLYGYTF | TGTGCCAGCGGGGACCTCTATGGCTACACCTTC
TRBJ1-3 | TRBV4-2 | NA | NA | CASSQDRGPGNTIYF | TGTGCCAGCAGCCAAGATAGGGGACCGGGAAACACCATATATTTT
TRBJ2-2 | TRBV6-5 | NA | NA | CASSYGFGPSSGELFF | TGTGCCAGCAGTTACGGGTTTGGGCCTTCCTCCGGGGAGCTGTTTTTT
TRBJ1-6 | TRBV10-3 | NA | NA | CAISELGNSPLHF | TGTGCCATCAGTGAACTAGGGAATTCACCCCTCCACTTT
TRBJ1-3 | TRBV5-1 | NA | NA | CASSLAGVSGNTIYF | TGCGCCAGCAGCTTGGCTGGGGTATCTGGAAACACCATATATTTT
TRBJ2-3 | TRBV18 | NA | NA | CASSPRSEDTQYF | TGTGCCAGCTCACCTAGATCCGAAGATACGCAGTATTTT
TRBJ2-1 | TRBV11-2 | NA | NA | CASSGLRGAREQFF | TGTGCCAGCAGCGGACTGAGAGGGGCTCGTGAGCAGTTCTTC
TRBJ1-1 | TRBV28 | NA | NA | CASGDRNTEAFF | TGTGCCAGTGGGGACCGGAACACTGAAGCTTTCTTT
TRBJ2-2 | TRBV28 | few | TRBD1 | CASSFLDRDVRELFF | TGTGCCAGCAGTTTTTTGGACAGGGATGTTAGGGAGCTGTTTTTT
TRBJ1-1 | TRBV6-5 | NA | NA | CASNPAGFDTEAFF | TGTGCCAGCAACCCTGCAGGGTTTGACACTGAAGCTTTCTTT
TRBJ2-1 | TRBV9 | NA | TRBD1 | CASSPDRGRRQFF | TGTGCCAGCAGCCCGGACAGGGGGCGCAGGCAGTTCTTC
TRBJ2-7 | TRBV30 | NA | NA | CAWSQGRSSYEQYF | TGTGCCTGGTCACAGGGACGAAGCTCCTACGAGCAGTACTTC
TRBJ2-1 | TRBV19 | NA | TRBD2 | CASSTTERRGLEQFF | TGTGCCAGTAGTACGACGGAGAGAAGGGGACTAGAGCAGTTCTTC
TRBJ2-5 | TRBV11-2 | NA | TRBD1 | CASSLFLPIPGGTQYF | TGTGCCAGCAGCTTGTTTCTACCGATACCAGGGGGGACCCAGTACTTC
TRBJ2-3 | TRBV6-2/TRBV6-3 | NA | NA | CASSLRGPDTQYF | TGTGCCAGCAGCCTGCGGGGACCAGATACGCAGTATTTT
TRBJ1-1 | TRBV5-1 | NA | NA | CASSISGDGTEAFF | TGCGCCAGCAGCATCTCAGGGGATGGTACCGAAGCTTTCTTT
TRBJ2-5 | TRBV28 | NA | NA | CASRGGGQETQYF | TGTGCCAGCAGAGGTGGGGGCCAGGAGACCCAGTACTTC
TRBJ1-3 | TRBV7-9 | NA | NA | CASRSSIGSGNTIYF | TGTGCCAGCAGGTCGAGTATAGGCTCTGGAAACACCATATATTTT
TRBJ1-2 | TRBV5-6 | few | NA | CASSLDLQGVGYTF | TGTGCCAGCAGCTTGGATCTACAGGGAGTTGGCTACACCTTC
TRBJ2-6 | TRBV27 | NA | NA | CASRLHRVPGANVLTF | TGTGCCAGCAGACTCCATAGGGTTCCAGGGGCCAACGTCCTGACTTTC
TRBJ1-2 | TRBV11-2 | NA | TRBD1 | CASSADRLDGYTF | TGTGCCAGCAGCGCGGACAGGCTAGATGGCTACACCTTC
TRBJ2-5 | TRBV2 | NA | TRBD1 | CASSEMGQPGETQYF | TGTGCCAGCAGTGAAATGGGACAGCCCGGAGAGACCCAGTACTTC
TRBJ2-2 | TRBV10-2 | NA | NA | CASSTVVAGELFF | TGCGCCAGCAGTACCGTAGTTGCCGGGGAGCTGTTTTTT
TRBJ1-2 | TRBV19 | NA | NA | CASRRDGYGYTF | TGTGCCAGTAGAAGGGACGGCTATGGCTACACCTTC
TRBJ2-2 | TRBV6-5 | NA | TRBD1 | CASSTGQPSTGELFF | TGTGCCAGCAGTACGGGACAGCCGAGCACCGGGGAGCTGTTTTTT
TRBJ1-4 | TRBV6-6 | NA | TRBD1 | CASSLQGAGEKLFF | TGTGCCAGCAGCTTACAGGGGGCAGGTGAAAAACTGTTTTTT
TRBJ2-3 | TRBV2 | NA | NA | CASRDITDTQYF | TGTGCCAGCCGGGACATCACAGATACGCAGTATTTT
TRBJ1-1 | TRBV5-4 | NA | TRBD1 | CASSRDRANTEAFF | TGTGCCAGCAGCCGCGACAGGGCGAACACTGAAGCTTTCTTT
TRBJ2-3 | TRBV5-1 | once | NA | CASSFQWNGRTDTQYF | TGCGCCAGCAGCTTTCAGTGGAATGGCCGCACAGATACGCAGTATTTT
TRBJ1-1 | TRBV4-2 | NA | NA | CASSQEIWNTEAFF | TGTGCCAGCAGCCAAGAAATATGGAACACTGAAGCTTTCTTT
TRBJ1-1 | TRBV15 | NA | NA | CATSRDSFLAAFF | TGTGCCACCAGCAGAGATAGTTTTCTGGCGGCTTTCTTT
TRBJ1-1 | TRBV4-1 | NA | NA | CASSQEPAMNTEAFF | TGCGCCAGCAGCCAAGAACCAGCGATGAACACTGAAGCTTTCTTT
TRBJ1-2 | TRBV5-4 | NA | NA | CASSLDRGSYGYTF | TGTGCCAGCAGCTTGGACCGTGGCAGCTATGGCTACACCTTC
TRBJ2-3 | TRBV24-1 | NA | NA | CATSDTRGSGSPDTQYF | TGTGCCACCAGTGATACCCGGGGCAGCGGTTCCCCAGATACGCAGTATTTT
TRBJ2-3 | TRBV5-6 | NA | NA | CASSLVGATDTQYF | TGTGCCAGCAGCTTGGTTGGCGCCACAGATACGCAGTATTTT
TRBJ2-1 | TRBV18 | NA | TRBD1 | CASSPRGGALVEQFF | TGTGCCAGCTCACCACGAGGGGGCGCCTTGGTTGAGCAGTTCTTC
TRBJ2-7 | TRBV4-1 | NA | NA | CASSPLLASVDSYEQYF | TGCGCCAGCAGCCCGCTTTTGGCTAGCGTTGACTCCTACGAGCAGTACTTC
TRBJ1-2 | TRBV9 | few | NA | CASSATDPKDGYTF | TGTGCCAGCAGCGCCACAGACCCAAAGGATGGCTACACCTTC
TRBJ2-1 | TRBV19 | NA | NA | CASSIGRDIFSYNEQFF | TGTGCCAGTAGTATTGGACGGGACATCTTCTCCTACAATGAGCAGTTCTTC
TRBJ1-2 | TRBV25-1 | NA | NA | CASSDQGLNGYTF | TGTGCCAGCAGTGATCAGGGGCTCAATGGCTACACCTTC
TRBJ1-1 | TRBV29-1 | few | NA | CSVGRILNTEAFF | TGCAGCGTCGGACGGATCCTGAACACTGAAGCTTTCTTT
TRBJ1-1 | TRBV5-4 | NA | NA | CASSLGGVQGINTEAFF | TGTGCCAGCAGCTTGGGCGGGGTCCAGGGGATCAACACTGAAGCTTTCTTT
TRBJ2-1 | TRBV5-6 | NA | NA | CASSLAGVVGLTNEQFF | TGTGCCAGCAGCTTGGCAGGGGTAGTCGGTTTAACCAATGAGCAGTTCTTC
TRBJ1-1 | TRBV18 | NA | NA | CASSPGRDESAEAFF | TGTGCCAGCTCACCGGGTAGGGACGAGTCCGCTGAAGCTTTCTTT
TRBJ1-1 | TRBV5-1 | NA | NA | CASSLVAGVNTEAFF | TGCGCCAGCAGCTTGGTTGCAGGGGTCAACACTGAAGCTTTCTTT
TRBJ2-6 | TRBV28 | NA | NA | CASSINRWRTGANVLTF | TGTGCCAGCAGTATTAACAGGTGGCGTACTGGGGCCAACGTCCTGACTTTC
TRBJ2-7 | TRBV27 | NA | TRBD1 | CASSSGQGASYEQYF | TGTGCCAGCAGTTCGGGGCAGGGGGCGTCCTACGAGCAGTACTTC
TRBJ1-5 | TRBV28 | NA | TRBD1 | CASRSQGDQPQHF | TGTGCCAGCAGATCACAGGGGGATCAGCCCCAGCATTTT
TRBJ2-3 | TRBV4-1 | NA | NA | CASGHLTDTQYF | TGCGCCAGTGGACACCTCACAGATACGCAGTATTTT
TRBJ2-7 | TRBV20-1 | NA | TRBD2 | CSASRLAGTNEQYF | TGCAGTGCTAGTAGGCTAGCGGGGACCAACGAGCAGTACTTC
TRBJ2-3 | TRBV5-1 | NA | TRBD2 | CASSENSGVTDTQYF | TGCGCCAGCAGCGAGAACAGCGGGGTTACAGATACGCAGTATTTT
TRBJ2-3 | TRBV5-1 | NA | NA | CASRKGTVSTDTQYF | TGCGCCAGCAGGAAGGGGACGGTTAGCACAGATACGCAGTATTTT